The present T cell receptor (beta chain) was sequenced within a study of T cells expressing NK-cell markers. Study in general: Investigators obtained TCR beta repertoires from sorted CD3+CD56+NKG2C+, CD3+CD56+NKG2C- and CD3+CD56-NKG2C+ T cells.

The CDR3 has 11 amino acids. Following a re-call of the 5' RACE reads, TCRdb has one entry per CDR3 protein and lacks DNA. Its clone listing holds hundreds of thousands of distinct CDR3 sequences. Sample: blood T cells: a sorted CD56 or NKG2C T cell subset, CD4+ or CD8+ T cells, or bulk PBMC T cells (not recorded which). The rearrangement uses TRBV12-3 or TRBV12-4 and TRBJ2-1. This receptor was taken from a man aged 18 to 30 in good health. The CDR3 here is CASSFRIKQFF.